This T cell receptor (beta chain) was documented in a study of blood T cell repertoires in COVID-19. The wider study: Nucleic acid was either cDNA or gDNA, and it came from T cells, B-cell-depleted T cells, or PBMCs.

Original processing methods: Amplification from reference gene primers served as the basis for estimated nucleated cell counts. The assay was immunoSEQ multiplex PCR, and TCRdb's table has in-frame clones only and misses some. That table furnishes V, J and clone size, whereas the DNA furnished D and trimming. The sample carries about 300,000 clones, around 87% recorded once. This sequence was found in a woman in her forties who had recovered from COVID-19. Sequenced sample: peripheral blood.

CDR3 protein: CASSTIRPGSYNSPLHF. For the CDR3, the DNA is TGTGCCAGCAGCACCATACGCCCAGGCTCCTATAATTCACCCCTCCACTTT. The V call is TRBV13, the J call TRBJ1-6; D is uncertain. Germline V gene lookup returns CDR1 PRHDT and CDR2 FYEKMQ (reference sequence). V shed 5 bases and J shed 0 bases, with 14 bases lying between them. The CDR3 runs 17 residues.